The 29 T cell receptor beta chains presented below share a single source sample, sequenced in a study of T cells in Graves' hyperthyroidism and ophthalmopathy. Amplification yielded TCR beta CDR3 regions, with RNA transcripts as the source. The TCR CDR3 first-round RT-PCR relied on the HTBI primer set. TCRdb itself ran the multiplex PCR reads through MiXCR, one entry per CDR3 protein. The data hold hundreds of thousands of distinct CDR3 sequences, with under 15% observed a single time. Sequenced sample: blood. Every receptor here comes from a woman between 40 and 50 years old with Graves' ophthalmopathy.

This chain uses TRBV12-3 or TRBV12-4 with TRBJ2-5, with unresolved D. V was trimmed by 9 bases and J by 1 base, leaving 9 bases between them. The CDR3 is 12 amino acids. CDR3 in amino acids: CASSYIQETQYF. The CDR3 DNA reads TGTGCCAGTAGCTACATCCAAGAGACCCAGTACTTC.

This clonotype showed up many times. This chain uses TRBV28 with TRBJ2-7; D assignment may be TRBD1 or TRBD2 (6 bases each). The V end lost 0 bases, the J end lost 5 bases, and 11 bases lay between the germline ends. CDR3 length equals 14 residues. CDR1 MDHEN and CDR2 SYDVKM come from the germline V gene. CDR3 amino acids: CASSLWGGRNEQYF. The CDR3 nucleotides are TGTGCCAGCAGTTTATGGGGGGGCCGGAACGAGCAGTACTTC.

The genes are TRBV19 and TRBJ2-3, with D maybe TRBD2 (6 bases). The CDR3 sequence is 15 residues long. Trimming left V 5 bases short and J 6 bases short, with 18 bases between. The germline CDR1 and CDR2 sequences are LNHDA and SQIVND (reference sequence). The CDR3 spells CASSVLEGRSDTQYF. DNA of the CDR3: TGTGCCAGTAGTGTCTTGGAGGGCAGGTCGGATACGCAGTATTTT. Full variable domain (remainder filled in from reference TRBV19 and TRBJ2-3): DGGITQSPKYLFRKEGQNVTLSCEQNLNHDAMYWYRQDPGQGLRLIYYSQIVNDFQKGDIAEGYSVSREKKESFPLTVTSAQKNPTAFYLCASSVLEGRSDTQYFGPGTRLTVL.

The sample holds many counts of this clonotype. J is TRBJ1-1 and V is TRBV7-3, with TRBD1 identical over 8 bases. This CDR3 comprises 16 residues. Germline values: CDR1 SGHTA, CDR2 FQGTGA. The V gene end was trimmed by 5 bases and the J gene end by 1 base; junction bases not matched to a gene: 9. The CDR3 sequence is CASSPGTGPSNTEAFF. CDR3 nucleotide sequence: TGTGCCAGCAGCCCCGGGACAGGTCCTTCGAACACTGAAGCTTTCTTT.

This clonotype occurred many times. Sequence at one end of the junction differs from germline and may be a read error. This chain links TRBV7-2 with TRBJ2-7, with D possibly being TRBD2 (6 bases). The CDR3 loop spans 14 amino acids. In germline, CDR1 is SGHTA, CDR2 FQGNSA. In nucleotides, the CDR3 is TGTGCCAGCAGTTTAGGAGGGAGCGGGTACGAGCAGTACTTC. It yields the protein CASSLGGSGYEQYF.

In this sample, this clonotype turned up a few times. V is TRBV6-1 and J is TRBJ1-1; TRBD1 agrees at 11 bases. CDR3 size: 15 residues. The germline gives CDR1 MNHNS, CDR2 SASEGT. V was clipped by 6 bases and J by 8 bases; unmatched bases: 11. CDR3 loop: CASSKAGTGGFEAFF. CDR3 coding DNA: TGTGCCAGCAGCAAAGCCGGGACAGGGGGTTTCGAAGCTTTCTTT.

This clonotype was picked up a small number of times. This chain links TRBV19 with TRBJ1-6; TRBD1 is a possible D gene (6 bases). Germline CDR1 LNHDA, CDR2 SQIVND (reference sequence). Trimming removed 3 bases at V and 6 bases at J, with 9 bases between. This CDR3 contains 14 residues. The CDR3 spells CASSITGLNSPLHF. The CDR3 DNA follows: TGTGCCAGTAGTATCACAGGGCTTAATTCACCCCTCCACTTT.

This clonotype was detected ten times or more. CDR3 residues: CSVHPGVNTEAFF. The CDR3 DNA is TGCAGCGTGCACCCGGGGGTTAACACTGAAGCTTTCTTT. The chain is built from TRBV29-1 and TRBJ1-1; tentatively, D is TRBD1 (5 bases). V was cut by 6 bases and J by 2 bases, with 13 bases left in between. Germline-derived CDR1 and CDR2 are SQVTM and ANQGSEA. This CDR3 has 13 residues.

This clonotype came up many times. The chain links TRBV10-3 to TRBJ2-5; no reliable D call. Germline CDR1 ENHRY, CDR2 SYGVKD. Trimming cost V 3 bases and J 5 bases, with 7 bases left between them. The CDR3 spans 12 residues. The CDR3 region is CAISDSSETQYF. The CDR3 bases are TGTGCCATCAGTGATAGTAGCGAGACCCAGTACTTC.

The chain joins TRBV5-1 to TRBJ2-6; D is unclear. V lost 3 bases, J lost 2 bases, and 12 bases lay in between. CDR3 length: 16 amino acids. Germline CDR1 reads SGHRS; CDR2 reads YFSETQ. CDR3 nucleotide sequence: TGCGCCAGCAGCTCGCCCGGCGGTACTGGGGCCAACGTCCTGACTTTC. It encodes CASSSPGGTGANVLTF.

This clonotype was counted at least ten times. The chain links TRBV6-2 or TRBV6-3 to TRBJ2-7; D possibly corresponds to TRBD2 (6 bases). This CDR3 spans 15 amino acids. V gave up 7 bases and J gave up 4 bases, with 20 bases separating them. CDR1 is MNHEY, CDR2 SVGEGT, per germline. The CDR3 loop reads CASKEVGGRGYEQYF. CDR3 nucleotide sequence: TGTGCCAGCAAGGAGGTGGGAGGAAGGGGATACGAGCAGTACTTC.

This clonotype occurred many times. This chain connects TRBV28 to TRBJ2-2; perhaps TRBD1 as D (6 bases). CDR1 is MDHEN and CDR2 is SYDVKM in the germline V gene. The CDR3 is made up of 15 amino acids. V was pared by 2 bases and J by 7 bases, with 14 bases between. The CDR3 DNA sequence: TGTGCCAGCAGTTTACCTCGGACAGTTAACGGGGAGCTGTTTTTT. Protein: CASSLPRTVNGELFF.

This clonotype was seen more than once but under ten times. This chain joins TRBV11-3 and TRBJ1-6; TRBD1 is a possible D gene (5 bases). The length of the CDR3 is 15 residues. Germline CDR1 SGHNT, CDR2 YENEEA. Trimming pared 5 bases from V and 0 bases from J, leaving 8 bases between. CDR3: CASSPGSSYNSPLHF. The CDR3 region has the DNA TGTGCCAGCAGCCCAGGGAGCTCCTATAATTCACCCCTCCACTTT.

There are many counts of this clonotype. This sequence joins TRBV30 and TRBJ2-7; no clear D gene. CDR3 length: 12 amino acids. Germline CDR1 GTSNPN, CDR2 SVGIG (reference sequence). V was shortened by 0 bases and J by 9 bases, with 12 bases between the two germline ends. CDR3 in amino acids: CAWSVNSVPQYF. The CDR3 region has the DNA TGTGCCTGGAGTGTAAATTCCGTGCCGCAGTACTTC.

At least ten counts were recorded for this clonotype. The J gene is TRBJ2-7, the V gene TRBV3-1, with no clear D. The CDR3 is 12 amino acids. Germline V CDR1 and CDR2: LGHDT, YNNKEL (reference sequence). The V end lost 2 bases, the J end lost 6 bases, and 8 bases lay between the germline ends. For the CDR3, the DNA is TGTGCCAGCAGCCAACTCCCCGGCGAGCAGTACTTC. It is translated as CASSQLPGEQYF.

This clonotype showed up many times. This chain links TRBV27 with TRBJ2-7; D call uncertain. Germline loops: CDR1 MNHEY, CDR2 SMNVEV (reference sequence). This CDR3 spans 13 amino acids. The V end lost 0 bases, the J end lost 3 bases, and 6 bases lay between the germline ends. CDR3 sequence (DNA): TGTGCCAGCAGTTTATCGATTGGCTACGAGCAGTACTTC. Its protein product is CASSLSIGYEQYF.

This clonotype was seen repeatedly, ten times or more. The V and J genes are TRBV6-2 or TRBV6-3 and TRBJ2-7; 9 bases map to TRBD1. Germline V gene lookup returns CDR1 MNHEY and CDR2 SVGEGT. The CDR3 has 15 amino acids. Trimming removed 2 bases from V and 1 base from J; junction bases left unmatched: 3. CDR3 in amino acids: CASSYKGQGSYEQYF. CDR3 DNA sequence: TGTGCCAGCAGTTACAAAGGACAGGGGTCCTACGAGCAGTACTTC.

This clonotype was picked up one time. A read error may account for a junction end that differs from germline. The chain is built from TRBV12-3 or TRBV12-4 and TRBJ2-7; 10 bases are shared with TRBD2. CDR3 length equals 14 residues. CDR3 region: CVSSPGLAAYEQCF. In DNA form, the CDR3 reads TGTGTCAGCAGTCCCGGACTAGCGGCCTACGAGCAGTGCTTC.

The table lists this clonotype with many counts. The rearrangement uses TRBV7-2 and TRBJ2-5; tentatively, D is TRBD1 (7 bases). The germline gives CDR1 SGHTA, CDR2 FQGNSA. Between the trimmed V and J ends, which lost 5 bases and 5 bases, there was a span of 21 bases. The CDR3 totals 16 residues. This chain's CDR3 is CASSPPQGGRRETQYF. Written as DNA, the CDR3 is TGTGCCAGCAGCCCACCCCAGGGGGGCCGACGGGAGACCCAGTACTTC.

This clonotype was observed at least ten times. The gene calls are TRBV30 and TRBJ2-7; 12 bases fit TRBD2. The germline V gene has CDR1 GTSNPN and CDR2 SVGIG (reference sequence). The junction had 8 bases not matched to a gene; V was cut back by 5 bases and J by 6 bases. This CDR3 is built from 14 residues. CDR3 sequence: CAWGTSGFLGEQYF. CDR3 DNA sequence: TGTGCCTGGGGGACTAGCGGGTTCCTCGGCGAGCAGTACTTC.

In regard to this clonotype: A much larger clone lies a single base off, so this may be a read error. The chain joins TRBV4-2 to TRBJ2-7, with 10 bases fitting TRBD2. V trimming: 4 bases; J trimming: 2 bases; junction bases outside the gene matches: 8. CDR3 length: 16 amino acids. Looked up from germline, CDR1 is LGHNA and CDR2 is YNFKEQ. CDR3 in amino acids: CASSPRAGTSAYEQYF. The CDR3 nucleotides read TGTGCCAGCAGCCCCAGGGCCGGGACTAGCGCCTACGAGCAGTACTTC.

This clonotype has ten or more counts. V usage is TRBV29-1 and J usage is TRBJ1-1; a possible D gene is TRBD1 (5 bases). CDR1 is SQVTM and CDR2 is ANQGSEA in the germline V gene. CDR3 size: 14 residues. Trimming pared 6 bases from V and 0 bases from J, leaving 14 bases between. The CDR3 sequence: CSVHRGLMNTEAFF. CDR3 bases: TGCAGCGTCCACCGGGGACTGATGAACACTGAAGCTTTCTTT. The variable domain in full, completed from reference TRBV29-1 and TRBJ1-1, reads SAVISQKPSRDICQRGTSLTIQCQVDSQVTMMFWYRQQPGQSLTLIATANQGSEATYESGFVIDKFPISRPNLTFSTLTVSNMSPEDSSIYLCSVHRGLMNTEAFFGQGTRLTVV.

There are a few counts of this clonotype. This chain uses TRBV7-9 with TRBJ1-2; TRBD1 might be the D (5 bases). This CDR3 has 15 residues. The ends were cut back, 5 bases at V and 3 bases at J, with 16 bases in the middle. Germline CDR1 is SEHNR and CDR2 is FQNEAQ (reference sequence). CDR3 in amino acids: CASSNRGDWDYGYTF. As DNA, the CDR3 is TGTGCCAGCAGCAACAGAGGGGACTGGGACTATGGCTACACCTTC.

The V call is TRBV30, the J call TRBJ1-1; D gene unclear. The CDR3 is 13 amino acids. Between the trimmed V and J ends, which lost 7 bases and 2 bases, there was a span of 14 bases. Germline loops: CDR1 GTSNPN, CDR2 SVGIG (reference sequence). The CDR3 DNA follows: TGTGCCTTCGCCGGGCCGGTTAACACTGAAGCTTTCTTT. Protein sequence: CAFAGPVNTEAFF. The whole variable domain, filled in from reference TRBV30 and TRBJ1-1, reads SQTIHQWPATLVQPVGSPLSLECTVEGTSNPNLYWYRQAAGRGLQLLFYSVGIGQISSEVPQNLSASRPQDRQFILSSKKLLLSDSGFYLCAFAGPVNTEAFFGQGTRLTVV.

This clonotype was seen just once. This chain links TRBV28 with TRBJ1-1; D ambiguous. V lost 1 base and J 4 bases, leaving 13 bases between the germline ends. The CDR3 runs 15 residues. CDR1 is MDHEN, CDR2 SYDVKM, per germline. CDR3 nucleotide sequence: TGTGCCAGCAGTTTATCTTGGGGTGTGGTCACTGAAGCTTTCTTT. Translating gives CASSLSWGVVTEAFF.

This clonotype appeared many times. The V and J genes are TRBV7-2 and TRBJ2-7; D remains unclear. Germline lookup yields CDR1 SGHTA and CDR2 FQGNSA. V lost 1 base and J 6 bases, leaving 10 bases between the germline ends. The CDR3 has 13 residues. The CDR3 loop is CASSLGSFVEQYF. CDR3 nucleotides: TGTGCCAGCAGCTTAGGTTCGTTCGTCGAGCAGTACTTC. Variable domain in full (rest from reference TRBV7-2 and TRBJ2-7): GAGVSQSPSNKVTEKGKDVELRCDPISGHTALYWYRQSLGQGLEFLIYFQGNSAPDKSGLPSDRFSAERTGGSVSTLTIQRTQQEDSAVYLCASSLGSFVEQYFGPGTRLTVT.

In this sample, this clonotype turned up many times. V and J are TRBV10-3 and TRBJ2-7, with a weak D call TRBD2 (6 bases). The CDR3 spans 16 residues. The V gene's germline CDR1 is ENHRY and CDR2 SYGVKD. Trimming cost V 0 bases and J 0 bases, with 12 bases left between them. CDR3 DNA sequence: TGTGCCATCAGTGAGTCTCCGGCGGGGAGCTCCTACGAGCAGTACTTC. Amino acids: CAISESPAGSSYEQYF.

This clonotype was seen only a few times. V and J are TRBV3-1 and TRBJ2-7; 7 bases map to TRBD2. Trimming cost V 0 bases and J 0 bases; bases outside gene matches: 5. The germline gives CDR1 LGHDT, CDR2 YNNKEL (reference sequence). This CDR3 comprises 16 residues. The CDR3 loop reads CASSQDTGRSSYEQYF. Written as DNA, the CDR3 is TGTGCCAGCAGCCAAGATACCGGGAGGAGCTCCTACGAGCAGTACTTC.

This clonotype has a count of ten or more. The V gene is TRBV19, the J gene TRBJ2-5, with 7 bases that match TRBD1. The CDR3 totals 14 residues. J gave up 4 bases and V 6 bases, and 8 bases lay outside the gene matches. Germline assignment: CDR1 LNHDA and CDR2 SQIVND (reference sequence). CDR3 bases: TGTGCCAGTAGATCGTGGGACAGACCAGAGACCCAGTACTTC. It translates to CASRSWDRPETQYF.